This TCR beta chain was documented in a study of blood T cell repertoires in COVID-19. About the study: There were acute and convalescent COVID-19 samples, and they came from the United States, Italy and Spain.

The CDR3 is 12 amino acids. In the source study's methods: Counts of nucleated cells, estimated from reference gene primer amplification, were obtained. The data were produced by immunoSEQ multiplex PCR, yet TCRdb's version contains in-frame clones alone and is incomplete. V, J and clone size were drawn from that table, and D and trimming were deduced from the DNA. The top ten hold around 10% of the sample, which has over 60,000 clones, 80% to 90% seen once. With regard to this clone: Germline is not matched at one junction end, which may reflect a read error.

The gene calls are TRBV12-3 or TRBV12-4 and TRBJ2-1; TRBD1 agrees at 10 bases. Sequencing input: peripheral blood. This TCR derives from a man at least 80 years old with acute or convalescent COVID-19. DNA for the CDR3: TGTGCCAGCAGGGATACCGGGACAGGGGAGCTCTTC. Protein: CASRDTGTGELF.